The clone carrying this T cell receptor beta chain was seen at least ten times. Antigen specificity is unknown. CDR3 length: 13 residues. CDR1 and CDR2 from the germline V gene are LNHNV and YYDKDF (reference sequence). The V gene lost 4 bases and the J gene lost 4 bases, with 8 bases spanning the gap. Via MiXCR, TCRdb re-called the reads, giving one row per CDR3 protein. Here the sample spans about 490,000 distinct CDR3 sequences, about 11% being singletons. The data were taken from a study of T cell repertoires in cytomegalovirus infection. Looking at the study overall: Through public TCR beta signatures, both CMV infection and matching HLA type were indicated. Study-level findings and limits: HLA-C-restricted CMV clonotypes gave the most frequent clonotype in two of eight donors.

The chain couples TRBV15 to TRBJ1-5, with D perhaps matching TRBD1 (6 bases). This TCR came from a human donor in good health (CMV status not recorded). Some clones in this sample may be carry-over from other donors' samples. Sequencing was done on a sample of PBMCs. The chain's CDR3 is CATSNDRNQPQHF. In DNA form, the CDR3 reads TGTGCCACCAGCAATGACAGGAATCAGCCCCAGCATTTT.